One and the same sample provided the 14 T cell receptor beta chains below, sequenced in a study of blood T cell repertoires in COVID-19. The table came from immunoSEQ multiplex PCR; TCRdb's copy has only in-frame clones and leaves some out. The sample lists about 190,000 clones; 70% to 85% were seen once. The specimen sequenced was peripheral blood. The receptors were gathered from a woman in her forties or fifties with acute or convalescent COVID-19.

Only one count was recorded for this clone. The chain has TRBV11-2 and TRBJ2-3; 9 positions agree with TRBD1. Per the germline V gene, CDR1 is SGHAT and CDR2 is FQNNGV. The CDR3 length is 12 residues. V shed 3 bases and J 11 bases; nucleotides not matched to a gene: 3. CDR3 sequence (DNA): TGTGCCAGCAGCTTCGCGGGACAGGGGCAGTATTTT. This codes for CASSFAGQGQYF.

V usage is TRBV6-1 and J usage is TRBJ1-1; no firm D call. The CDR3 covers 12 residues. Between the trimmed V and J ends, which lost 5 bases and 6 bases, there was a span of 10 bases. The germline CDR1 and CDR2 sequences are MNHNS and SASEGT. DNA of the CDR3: TGTGCCAGCAGTTGGGCAGGCCCTGAAGCTTTCTTT. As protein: CASSWAGPEAFF.

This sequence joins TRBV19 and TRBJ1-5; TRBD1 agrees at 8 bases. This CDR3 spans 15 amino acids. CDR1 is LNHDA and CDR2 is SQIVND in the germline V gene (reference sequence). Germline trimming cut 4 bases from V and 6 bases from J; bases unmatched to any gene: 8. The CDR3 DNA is TGTGCCAGTAGTAGAACAGGGGGAAGGGGTCAGCCCCAGCATTTT. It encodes CASSRTGGRGQPQHF.

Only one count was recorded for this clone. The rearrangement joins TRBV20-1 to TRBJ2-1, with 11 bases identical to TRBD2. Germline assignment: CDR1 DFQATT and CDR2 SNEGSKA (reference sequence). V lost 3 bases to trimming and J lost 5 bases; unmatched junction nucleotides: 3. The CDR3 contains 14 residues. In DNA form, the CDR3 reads TGCAGTGCTAGTTCTAGCGGGGGGAACAATGAGCAGTTCTTC. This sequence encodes CSASSSGGNNEQFF.

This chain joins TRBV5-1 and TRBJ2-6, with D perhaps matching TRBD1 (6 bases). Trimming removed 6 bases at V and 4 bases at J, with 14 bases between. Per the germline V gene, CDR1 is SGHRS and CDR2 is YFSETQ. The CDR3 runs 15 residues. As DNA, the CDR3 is TGCGCCAGCACCGCAGGGGTATCCGGGGCCAACGTCCTGACTTTC. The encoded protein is CASTAGVSGANVLTF.

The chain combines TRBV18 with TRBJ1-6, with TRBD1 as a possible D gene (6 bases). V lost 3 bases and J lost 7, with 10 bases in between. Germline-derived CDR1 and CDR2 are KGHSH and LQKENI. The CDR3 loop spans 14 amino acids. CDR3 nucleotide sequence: TGTGCCAGCTCACCGACAGGAAAAAATTCACCCCTCCACTTT. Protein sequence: CASSPTGKNSPLHF.

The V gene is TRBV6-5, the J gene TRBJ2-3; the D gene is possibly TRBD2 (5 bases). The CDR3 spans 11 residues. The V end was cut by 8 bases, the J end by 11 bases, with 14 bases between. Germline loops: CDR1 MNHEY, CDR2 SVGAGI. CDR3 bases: TGTGCCAGCGGCGAGGGTTCAAAGCAGTATTTT. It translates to CASGEGSKQYF.

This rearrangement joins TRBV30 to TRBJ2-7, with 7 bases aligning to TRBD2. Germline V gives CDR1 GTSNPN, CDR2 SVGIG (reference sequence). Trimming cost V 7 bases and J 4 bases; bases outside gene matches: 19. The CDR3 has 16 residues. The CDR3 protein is CAFSPVGRPGGYEQYF. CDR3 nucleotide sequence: TGTGCCTTCAGCCCTGTAGGACGACCGGGGGGTTACGAGCAGTACTTC.

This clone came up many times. The CDR3 loop is CAISGQGQETQYF. CDR3 in DNA: TGTGCCATCAGTGGACAGGGCCAAGAGACCCAGTACTTC. V gene TRBV10-3 combines with J gene TRBJ2-5, with 7 bases aligning to TRBD1. With V trimmed by 4 bases and J by 1 base, 0 bases remained unmatched. The CDR3 is 13 amino acids. Germline CDR1 is ENHRY and CDR2 is SYGVKD.

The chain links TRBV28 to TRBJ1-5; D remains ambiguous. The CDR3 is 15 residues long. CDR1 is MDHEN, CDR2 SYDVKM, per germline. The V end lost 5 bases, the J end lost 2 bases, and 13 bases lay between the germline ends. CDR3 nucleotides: TGTGCCAGCAGTCCGCCGAATGGCCGCAATCAGCCCCAGCATTTT. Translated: CASSPPNGRNQPQHF. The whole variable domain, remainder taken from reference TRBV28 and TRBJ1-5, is DVKVTQSSRYLVKRTGEKVFLECVQDMDHENMFWYRQDPGLGLRLIYFSYDVKMKEKGDIPEGYSVSREKKERFSLILESASTNQTSMYLCASSPPNGRNQPQHFGDGTRLSIL.

The CDR3, as DNA: TGTGCCATCAGTCTAGCGGGCGCTAGCACAGATACGCAGTATTTT. Amino acids: CAISLAGASTDTQYF. V usage is TRBV10-3 and J usage is TRBJ2-3; TRBD2 matches at 8 bases. The trim removed 5 bases at V and 0 bases at J, leaving 4 bases unmatched. CDR1 ENHRY and CDR2 SYGVKD come from the germline V gene. The CDR3 has 15 residues.

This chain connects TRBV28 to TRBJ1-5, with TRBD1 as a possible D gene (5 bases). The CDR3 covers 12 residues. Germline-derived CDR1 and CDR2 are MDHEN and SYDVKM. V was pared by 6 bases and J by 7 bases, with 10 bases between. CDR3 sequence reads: CASSQGQQPQHF. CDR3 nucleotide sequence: TGTGCCAGCAGCCAGGGCCAGCAGCCCCAGCATTTT.

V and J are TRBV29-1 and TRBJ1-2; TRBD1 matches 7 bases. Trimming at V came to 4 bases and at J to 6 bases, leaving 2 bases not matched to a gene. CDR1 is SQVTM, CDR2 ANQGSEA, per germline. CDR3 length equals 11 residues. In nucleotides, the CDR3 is TGCAGCGTTGGACAGGGAAATGGCTACACCTTC. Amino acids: CSVGQGNGYTF. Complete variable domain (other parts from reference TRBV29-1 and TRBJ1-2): SAVISQKPSRDICQRGTSLTIQCQVDSQVTMMFWYRQQPGQSLTLIATANQGSEATYESGFVIDKFPISRPNLTFSTLTVSNMSPEDSSIYLCSVGQGNGYTFGSGTRLTVV.

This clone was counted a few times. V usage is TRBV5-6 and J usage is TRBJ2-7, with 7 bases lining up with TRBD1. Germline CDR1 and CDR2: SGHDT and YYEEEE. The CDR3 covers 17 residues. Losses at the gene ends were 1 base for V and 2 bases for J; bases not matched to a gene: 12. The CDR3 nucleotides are TGTGCCAGCAGCTTGTTCCAGGGGGTTCTCTTTCCCTACGAGCAGTACTTC. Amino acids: CASSLFQGVLFPYEQYF.